This T cell receptor (beta chain) is drawn from a study of regulatory T cells in long-lasting Graves disease. TCR beta libraries were built with iRepertoire HTBI primers and Arm-PCR of CDR3 regions. TCRdb passed the multiplex PCR reads through MiXCR, listing each CDR3 protein once. The table includes roughly 380,000 distinct CDR3 sequences, 16% detected once. Germline V gene lookup returns CDR1 SGHKS and CDR2 YYEKEE (reference sequence). The CDR3 runs to 16 residues. With 0 bases removed from V and 0 bases from J, the gap between germline ends came to 7 bases. Specified time point: newly diagnosed GD, antithyroid drugs for less than 3 months. Construction of the TCR library relied on RNA isolated from PBMCs. In this sample, this clonotype turned up a few times. The data were also submitted as part of a second study, on T cells in Graves' hyperthyroidism and ophthalmopathy.

This specimen was peripheral blood mononuclear cells (PBMCs), taken at new diagnosis, from a patient treated with antithyroid drugs. The V gene is TRBV5-5, the J gene TRBJ1-6, with no clear D. The TCR was taken from a middle-aged man with Graves disease. CDR3 loop: CASSLVSSSYNSPLHF. The CDR3 coding sequence is TGTGCCAGCAGCTTGGTATCTAGCTCCTATAATTCACCCCTCCACTTT.